The 14 T cell receptor beta chains given below trace back to one sample, sequenced in a study of shared clonotypes between healthy human individuals. Sequencing used immunoSEQ multiplex PCR; TCRdb keeps in-frame clones, though not all of them. The sample holds 2 million to 3 million clones, more than 85% seen once. The sequencing sample was made of naive CD4+ T cells from PBMCs. Subset: CD45RA+ positively selected. Receptors were obtained from a man younger than 35 in good health. Some clones in this sample may be carry-over from other donors' samples.

This chain uses TRBV7-2 with TRBJ2-1; D ambiguous. The V and J ends lost 1 base and 6 bases respectively, with 13 bases between them. The length of the CDR3 is 15 residues. The germline V gene encodes CDR1 SGHTA and CDR2 FQGNSA. The CDR3 protein is CASSLDAGSVNEQFF. CDR3 bases: TGTGCCAGCAGCTTAGACGCCGGGTCCGTCAATGAGCAGTTCTTC.

The V and J genes are TRBV6-5 and TRBJ1-3, with unresolved D. Germline V gene data show CDR1 as MNHEY and CDR2 as SVGAGI. This CDR3 is built from 15 residues. V was shortened by 2 bases and J by 2 bases, with 10 bases between the two germline ends. The CDR3 loop is CASSYDPRAGNTIYF. CDR3 nucleotides: TGTGCCAGCAGTTACGACCCCCGGGCTGGAAACACCATATATTTT.

This clone was counted a single time. This sample includes further DNA sequences coding for the same CDR3. The chain is built from TRBV9 and TRBJ1-3, with D uncertain. V was shortened by 3 bases and J by 0 bases, with 13 bases between the two germline ends. There are 16 residues in the CDR3. From germline, CDR1 is SGDLS and CDR2 YYNGEE. The CDR3 nucleotides read TGTGCCAGCAGCGCCGGGCTATTGAGCTCTGGAAACACCATATATTTT. Amino acids: CASSAGLLSSGNTIYF.

The CDR3 protein is CASSSPTGQETQYF. CDR3 in DNA: TGTGCCAGCAGCTCCCCAACGGGCCAAGAGACCCAGTACTTC. This chain uses TRBV5-4 with TRBJ2-5; the D is unclear. V was cut by 3 bases and J by 1 base, with 10 bases left in between. The V gene's germline CDR1 is SGHNT and CDR2 YYREEE (reference sequence). This CDR3 contains 14 residues.

The chain has TRBV27 and TRBJ2-5; D is unresolved. Germline CDR1 MNHEY, CDR2 SMNVEV (reference sequence). Trimming took off 5 bases at V and 0 bases at J, with 7 bases between the two ends. The CDR3 covers 13 residues. DNA for the CDR3: TGTGCCAGCAGTCCCGCGTACCAAGAGACCCAGTACTTC. Translating gives CASSPAYQETQYF.

This clone appeared once. V usage is TRBV5-8 and J usage is TRBJ2-1; the D gene is possibly TRBD2 (5 bases). This CDR3 spans 13 amino acids. V lost 5 bases and J 4 bases, leaving 10 bases between the germline ends. CDR1 and CDR2 (germline): SGHTS, YDEGEE. Here the CDR3 reads CASSRTSYNEQFF. The CDR3 DNA is TGTGCCAGCAGTCGGACTTCTTACAATGAGCAGTTCTTC. Drawing the rest from reference TRBV5-8 and TRBJ2-1, the complete variable domain is EAGVTQSPTHLIKTRGQQATLRCSPISGHTSVYWYQQALGLGLQFLLWYDEGEERNRGNFPPRFSGRQFPNYSSELNVNALELEDSALYLCASSRTSYNEQFFGPGTRLTVL.

The chain has TRBV28 and TRBJ2-3; D tentatively fits TRBD1 or TRBD2 (5 bases each). Trimming shortened V by 6 bases and J by 2 bases, and 15 bases separated the two germline ends. This CDR3 spans 15 amino acids. Germline V gene data show CDR1 as MDHEN and CDR2 as SYDVKM. The CDR3 reads CASRTGGRLTDTQYF. Written as DNA, the CDR3 is TGTGCCAGCAGGACTGGGGGACGACTCACAGATACGCAGTATTTT.

This rearrangement joins TRBV7-8 to TRBJ2-1, with a weak D call TRBD2 (6 bases). The V end was cut by 10 bases, the J end by 5 bases, with 21 bases between. The CDR3 spans 15 residues. Looked up from germline, CDR1 is SGHVS and CDR2 is FQNEAQ. DNA of the CDR3: TGTGCCATCACAAGAGGCGGGACCATGGACAATGAGCAGTTCTTC. Amino acids: CAITRGGTMDNEQFF.

The V gene is TRBV10-1, the J gene TRBJ2-3; D possibly corresponds to TRBD2 (6 bases). This CDR3 has 13 amino acids. Trimming cost V 4 bases and J 9 bases, with 14 bases left between them. Germline-derived CDR1 and CDR2 are WNHNN and SYGVQD (reference sequence). The CDR3 DNA is TGCGCCAGCAGTGCCAGGCCGGAGGGGACGCAGTATTTT. Translating it yields CASSARPEGTQYF.

The V call is TRBV6-1, the J call TRBJ2-2; 10 positions match TRBD2. This CDR3 has 13 amino acids. J gave up 11 bases and V 6 bases, and 6 bases lay outside the gene matches. Germline-derived CDR1 and CDR2 are MNHNS and SASEGT. The CDR3 DNA follows: TGTGCCAGCAGACTAGCGGGATTCGGTGAGCTGTTTTTT. The encoded protein is CASRLAGFGELFF.

About this clone: Different DNA sequences within this sample yield the same CDR3. CDR3 nucleotides: TGTGCCAGCAGTGATGTCGGCGGGAGGACCGGGGAGCTGTTTTTT. It specifies CASSDVGGRTGELFF. V and J are TRBV2 and TRBJ2-2; 8 bases fit TRBD2. Germline values: CDR1 SNHLY, CDR2 FYNNEI. V was pared by 3 bases and J by 5 bases, with 5 bases of the junction left unmatched. This CDR3 is built from 15 residues.

There are a few counts of this clone. Other DNA sequences of this sample code for an identical CDR3. The chain recombines TRBV6-6 with TRBJ1-1; tentative D call: TRBD1 (5 bases). Germline-derived CDR1 and CDR2 are MNHNY and SVGAGI (reference sequence). Trimming pared 5 bases from V and 1 base from J, leaving 11 bases between. This CDR3 has 14 residues. CDR3 nucleotide sequence: TGTGCCAGCAGTACCCGACAGACGAACACTGAAGCTTTCTTT. Encoded protein: CASSTRQTNTEAFF.

The chain recombines TRBV9 with TRBJ1-5; possible D gene TRBD1, 6 bases. From germline, CDR1 is SGDLS and CDR2 YYNGEE. Between the trimmed V and J ends, which lost 3 bases and 3 bases, there was a span of 10 bases. The CDR3 sequence is 14 residues long. The CDR3 reads CASSAGGLNQPQHF. CDR3 nucleotide sequence: TGTGCCAGCAGCGCCGGGGGCCTCAATCAGCCCCAGCATTTT.

The CDR3 DNA reads as TGTGCCAGCAGCAAACAGGGAGGCCAGCCCCAGCATTTT. Its protein is CASSKQGGQPQHF. This chain uses TRBV7-9 with TRBJ1-5; possibly TRBD1 for D (6 bases). Deletions cut 5 bases from V and 7 bases from J, with 12 bases between. CDR1 and CDR2 (germline): SEHNR, FQNEAQ (reference sequence). CDR3 length: 13 amino acids.